The entry below gives a single T cell receptor (beta chain) sequence along with its context. As yet, its antigen is unknown. This record belongs to a study of T cells in localized non-small cell lung cancer. General study points: Adjacent uninvolved lung had the highest clonality, suggesting focused antigen responses.

Germline lookup yields CDR1 LNHDA and CDR2 SQIVND (reference sequence). The CDR3 extends over 11 amino acids. V was shortened by 7 bases and J by 4 bases, with 5 bases between the two germline ends. TCRdb's table, derived via immunoSEQ multiplex PCR, lists solely in-frame clones and lacks some. This table holds 20,000 to 25,000 clones, roughly 80% found once. The starting material was peripheral blood, obtained before any cancer treatment. This TCR derives from a man aged 35 to 69 with stage I lung adenocarcinoma. The J gene is TRBJ1-3, the V gene TRBV19; D gene uncertain. CDR3 nucleotides: TGTGCCAGTACCAGGGGAAACACCATATATTTT. Amino acids: CASTRGNTIYF.